This T cell receptor (beta chain) was sequenced during a study of blood T cells in healthy people across ages. Study-wide background: Template switching recovered approximately one barcoded beta molecule for every two T cells.

Study-level points and caveats: It was the long-lived donors that had more naive CD4+ cells and higher diversity than aged donors.

This CDR3 comprises 15 residues. In germline, CDR1 is SGHTA, CDR2 FQGNSA. Combining a sample-barcoded 5' primer with a J-beta primer mix, a second PCR ran for 7 to 11 cycles. Each cDNA molecule was tagged by a template-switch adaptor with 12 random nucleotides. Sequencing of every sample gave 2.5 million or more CDR3-containing paired-end reads. TCRdb re-called the 5' RACE reads with MiXCR, one entry per CDR3 protein. The sample holds some 1,500,000 distinct CDR3 sequences, about 45% seen once. Remarks on this clonotype: What it binds is unknown.

The chain links TRBV7-2 to TRBJ2-4; 7 nucleotides line up with TRBD1. The J call may be wrong; the DNA end is better matched by TRBJ2-7. This TCR came from a woman younger than 35 in good health. The material sequenced was blood. The CDR3 nucleotides are TGTGCCAGCAGCTTAAGGACCGGGACAGACTACGAGCAGTACTTC. Translated, it gives CASSLRTGTDYEQYF.